Sequencing of this T cell receptor beta chain was carried out in a study of glioma-infiltrating T cells. The CDR3 sequence is 17 residues long. Germline loops: CDR1 MDHEN, CDR2 SYDVKM. V lost 6 bases and J 0 bases, leaving 21 bases between the germline ends. Using RNA template, CDR3s of TCR alpha and beta were amplified with iRepertoire arm-PCR. TCRdb re-derived calls from the multiplex PCR reads in MiXCR, one entry per CDR3 protein. The sample lists 170,000 or so distinct CDR3 sequences, around 42% seen once, with around 5% in the top ten. The table lists this clonotype with many counts. The chain combines TRBV28 with TRBJ2-7, with D maybe TRBD2 (6 bases). The clonotype comes from a human donor with low-grade glioma or glioblastoma, undergoing nonglioma brain surgery, or in good health (not recorded which). The material sequenced was glioma tissue, nonneoplastic brain tissue, or PBMCs (not recorded which). The CDR3 protein is CASRSRSLERVSYEQYF. The CDR3 DNA reads TGTGCCAGCAGATCACGTTCCCTCGAGCGGGTCTCCTACGAGCAGTACTTC.